Listed below are T cell receptor beta chains from one sample, sequenced in a study of blood T cell repertoires in COVID-19. Sequencing used immunoSEQ multiplex PCR; TCRdb keeps in-frame clones, though not all of them. The table includes a few hundred thousand clones, roughly four fifths detected once. Sequenced: peripheral blood. The receptors were gathered from a person aged 65-85 years with COVID-19, enrolled during active disease. The CDR3 runs from the conserved cysteine through the conserved F or W. D genes are given only for firm matches. Where a row states a size, it is once, few, many or the class of an expanded clone; other rows omit it.

V	D	size	J	CDR3	DNA
TRBV29-1	TRBD1	.	TRBJ1-4	CSAFGTGYEKLFF	TGCAGCGCTTTCGGGACAGGGTACGAAAAACTGTTTTTT
TRBV6-6	.	.	TRBJ1-2	CASRKGDYGYTF	TGTGCCAGCAGGAAGGGGGACTATGGCTACACCTTC
TRBV7-8	.	.	TRBJ2-7	CASSLVGNSYEQYF	TGTGCCAGCAGCTTAGTGGGCAACTCCTACGAGCAGTACTTC
TRBV7-9	.	.	TRBJ2-5	CASSFRRGRGETQYF	TGTGCCAGCAGCTTTAGACGGGGCAGGGGAGAGACCCAGTACTTC
TRBV19	.	.	TRBJ2-5	CASSYGGEETQYF	TGTGCCAGTAGTTATGGGGGCGAGGAGACCCAGTACTTC
TRBV19	.	.	TRBJ1-5	CASSIDRYQPQHF	TGTGCCAGTAGTATAGACAGGTATCAGCCCCAGCATTTT
TRBV28	TRBD1	once	TRBJ2-3	CASSTPGQGSDTQYF	TGTGCCAGCAGCACACCGGGACAGGGATCAGATACGCAGTATTTT
TRBV20-1	.	.	TRBJ1-3	CSASASAAGNTIYF	TGCAGTGCTAGTGCAAGTGCGGCAGGAAACACCATATATTTT
TRBV20-1	.	once	TRBJ2-2	CSASRLNTGELFF	TGCAGTGCTAGTCGACTGAACACCGGGGAGCTGTTTTTT
TRBV7-9	TRBD1	.	TRBJ2-7	CASTGTGNYEQYF	TGTGCCAGCACCGGGACAGGGAACTACGAGCAGTACTTC
TRBV24-1	TRBD1	.	TRBJ2-1	CATSDVQGASYNEQFF	TGTGCCACCAGTGATGTTCAGGGGGCCTCCTACAATGAGCAGTTCTTC
TRBV19	TRBD2	few	TRBJ2-2	CASSIRTSGRAGTGELFF	TGTGCCAGTAGTATTCGGACTAGCGGGAGGGCAGGCACCGGGGAGCTGTTTTTT